Sequencing of this TCR beta chain was carried out in a study of beta chain features in type 1 diabetes. This clone has just a few counts. Its antigen is currently unknown. As every portion of the isolated RNA was reverse transcribed, the sequencing read expressed TCRB transcripts. Naive, central memory and regulatory T cell samples averaged around 3.5 million immunoSEQ reads each. The table came from immunoSEQ multiplex PCR; TCRdb's copy has only in-frame clones and leaves some out. Of under 950,000 clones listed, around a sixth are singletons. CD45RO/CCR7/CD25/CD127/CD95/CD27 staining was used to isolate CD4+ naive, central memory, regulatory and stem cell-like memory cells by sorting. Findings and caveats of the study: TCRB rearrangement may or may not be influenced by HLA type; here this remained unresolved. The study found that naive, central memory and Treg TCRB repertoires appeared more similar in patients than in healthy donors.

Material: naive CD4+ T cells from blood. The receptor comes from a woman younger than 30 in good health.

DNA for the CDR3: TGTGCCAGGTTAAAAGGGGGGACTTCAGTCTCTGGAAACACCATATATTTT. The encoded protein is CARLKGGTSVSGNTIYF. The V and J genes are TRBV21-1 and TRBJ1-3. TRBV21-1 is marked as a pseudogene. This CDR3 contains 17 residues.